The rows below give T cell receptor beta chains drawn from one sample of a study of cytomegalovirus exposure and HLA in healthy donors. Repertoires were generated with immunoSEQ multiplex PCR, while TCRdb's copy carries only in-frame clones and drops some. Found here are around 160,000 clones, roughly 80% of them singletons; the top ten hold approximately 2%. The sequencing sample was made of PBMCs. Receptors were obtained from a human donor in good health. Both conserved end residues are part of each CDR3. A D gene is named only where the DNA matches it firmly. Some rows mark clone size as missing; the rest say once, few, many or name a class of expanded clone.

TGTGCCAGCAGCTTAGAAGGTCTTAGCGGGGGACAAGAGACCCAGTACTTC,CASSLEGLSGGQETQYF,TRBJ2-5,TRBV11-1,17,TRBD2,-
TGTGCCAGAAGGTCCGGGACTCGCTACTACGAGCAGTACTTC,CARRSGTRYYEQYF,TRBJ2-7,TRBV5-3,14,-,-
TGTGCCAGCAGTGAAGCGGGTATAACGGGGAGCGAAGCTTTCTTT,CASSEAGITGSEAFF,TRBJ1-1,TRBV2,15,-,-
TGTGCCAGCAGCAGAGACAGGAACCACTATGGCTACACCTTC,CASSRDRNHYGYTF,TRBJ1-2,TRBV6-5,14,-,-
TGTGCCAGCAGCGTGGGACTAGCGGGGCCCTACGAGCAGTACTTC,CASSVGLAGPYEQYF,TRBJ2-7,TRBV9,15,TRBD2,few
TGTGCCAGTCAGGACAGGGGCACTTACGAGCAGTACTTC,CASQDRGTYEQYF,TRBJ2-7,TRBV19,13,TRBD1,-
TGTGCCAGCAGTGAAGGACAGGGGTCTAGCACAGATACGCAGTATTTT,CASSEGQGSSTDTQYF,TRBJ2-3,TRBV2,16,TRBD1,once
TGTGCCAGCAGCCGGCGGGACAGTGGTCCCTACGAGCAGTACTTC,CASSRRDSGPYEQYF,TRBJ2-7,TRBV5-4,15,-,-
TGTGCCAGCAGCAGACAGGGGAGAGAGACCCAGTACTTC,CASSRQGRETQYF,TRBJ2-5,TRBV7-6,13,TRBD1,-
TGTGCCAGCAGCTTATTCCTGGATACGCAGTATTTT,CASSLFLDTQYF,TRBJ2-3,TRBV7-2,12,-,-
TGTGCCAGCAGCCCCCTCGGGACAGGGCCCTACGAGCAGTACTTC,CASSPLGTGPYEQYF,TRBJ2-7,TRBV14,15,TRBD1,-
TGTGCCAGCAGCACGGACAGGAACTCCTACGAGCAGTACTTC,CASSTDRNSYEQYF,TRBJ2-7,TRBV7-9,14,TRBD1,-
TGTGCCAGCAGCTCCCCTAGCGGGGGATACCAAGAGACCCAGTACTTC,CASSSPSGGYQETQYF,TRBJ2-5,TRBV5-6,16,TRBD2,-
TGCGCCAGCAGCCAAGATCCCTGGTCAGCGACTAGCTCCTACAATGAGCAGTTCTTC,CASSQDPWSATSSYNEQFF,TRBJ2-1,TRBV4-3,19,-,-
TGTGCCAGCAGTGGGCCGGGGGGCTGGGGCGGGGAGCTGTTTTTT,CASSGPGGWGGELFF,TRBJ2-2,TRBV25-1,15,-,few
TGTGCCAGCAGCTTAGCGGGAGGAAACGAGCAGTACTTC,CASSLAGGNEQYF,TRBJ2-7,TRBV7-2,13,-,-
TGTGCCATCAGTGAATCTCACGCTAGCGGGCCTGGCGAGCAGTACTTC,CAISESHASGPGEQYF,TRBJ2-7,TRBV10-3,16,TRBD2,-
TGTGCCAGCAGGGGGGCGAGGGAGATCACTGAAGCTTTCTTT,CASRGAREITEAFF,TRBJ1-1,TRBV5-6,14,-,-
TGTGCCAGCAGCTCCGAAGGGACACCACTCCGCGGTGGCTACACCTTC,CASSSEGTPLRGGYTF,TRBJ1-2,TRBV7-2,16,-,-
TGTGCCAGCAGCACCCGGGACAGAGAAACCTACGAGCAGTACTTC,CASSTRDRETYEQYF,TRBJ2-7,TRBV9,15,TRBD1,few
TGTGCCAGCAGCTTTGGACAGACAGATACGCAGTATTTT,CASSFGQTDTQYF,TRBJ2-3,TRBV5-4,13,-,few
TGTGCCAGCAGCGCCCCCTCGCCAGGCCCGTTCTCCTACGAGCAGTACTTC,CASSAPSPGPFSYEQYF,TRBJ2-7,TRBV9,17,-,-
TGTGCCAGCAGCTTGGGACAGGGTTTACCCGGGGAGCTGTTTTTT,CASSLGQGLPGELFF,TRBJ2-2,TRBV7-9,15,TRBD1,-
TGCGCCAGCAGTGATTACAGGGGAAACACCGGGGAGCTGTTTTTT,CASSDYRGNTGELFF,TRBJ2-2,TRBV10-2,15,TRBD1,-
TGTGCCAGCAGCTTCTCTAGCGGTGGCACCGGGGAGCTGTTTTTT,CASSFSSGGTGELFF,TRBJ2-2,TRBV7-2,15,TRBD2,-
TGTGCCATACGACTAGCGGGGGGGCGAGAGCAGTTCTTC,CAIRLAGGREQFF,TRBJ2-1,TRBV10-3,13,TRBD2,-
TGCAGTGCTAGTTTCCGGGATACGCAGTATTTT,CSASFRDTQYF,TRBJ2-3,TRBV20-1,11,-,-
TGCGCCAGCAGCCGAGCGGCGACAGGGTTCCGAGGCTACACCTTC,CASSRAATGFRGYTF,TRBJ1-2,TRBV4-3,15,TRBD1,-
TGTGCCAGCAGTGGCCAGGGGGGCAATCAGCCCCAGCATTTT,CASSGQGGNQPQHF,TRBJ1-5,TRBV25-1,14,TRBD1,-
TGCAGCGCAGTTCCGGGACAGGGTAACTATGGCTACACCTTC,CSAVPGQGNYGYTF,TRBJ1-2,TRBV29-1,14,TRBD1,-
TGTGCCAGCAGTATGGACAGGGGACGAATGAACACTGAAGCTTTCTTT,CASSMDRGRMNTEAFF,TRBJ1-1,TRBV2,16,TRBD1,-
TGCGCCAGCAGCCAAGCTACGGCCCCGGGGTCCGGGGAGCTGTTTTTT,CASSQATAPGSGELFF,TRBJ2-2,TRBV4-3,16,-,-
TGCGCCAGCAGCCAAGATTTACAGAAGGAAGCTTTCTTT,CASSQDLQKEAFF,TRBJ1-1,TRBV4-1,13,-,-
TGTGCCAGCAGCTCCCGGGGTGACTCCTACGAGCAGTACTTC,CASSSRGDSYEQYF,TRBJ2-7,TRBV11-3,14,-,-
TGTGCCAGCAGCTTAGACCGACTACTAGGGGAGCAGTACTTC,CASSLDRLLGEQYF,TRBJ2-7,TRBV7-6,14,-,-
TGTGCCAGTAGCCTCGGTCGAGACTCCTACGAGCAGTACTTC,CASSLGRDSYEQYF,TRBJ2-7,TRBV19,14,-,-
TGTGCCAGCAGCTCCCTACCTCATGCTGGCCAGGGGAACTATGGCTACACCTTC,CASSSLPHAGQGNYGYTF,TRBJ1-2,TRBV7-6,18,-,-